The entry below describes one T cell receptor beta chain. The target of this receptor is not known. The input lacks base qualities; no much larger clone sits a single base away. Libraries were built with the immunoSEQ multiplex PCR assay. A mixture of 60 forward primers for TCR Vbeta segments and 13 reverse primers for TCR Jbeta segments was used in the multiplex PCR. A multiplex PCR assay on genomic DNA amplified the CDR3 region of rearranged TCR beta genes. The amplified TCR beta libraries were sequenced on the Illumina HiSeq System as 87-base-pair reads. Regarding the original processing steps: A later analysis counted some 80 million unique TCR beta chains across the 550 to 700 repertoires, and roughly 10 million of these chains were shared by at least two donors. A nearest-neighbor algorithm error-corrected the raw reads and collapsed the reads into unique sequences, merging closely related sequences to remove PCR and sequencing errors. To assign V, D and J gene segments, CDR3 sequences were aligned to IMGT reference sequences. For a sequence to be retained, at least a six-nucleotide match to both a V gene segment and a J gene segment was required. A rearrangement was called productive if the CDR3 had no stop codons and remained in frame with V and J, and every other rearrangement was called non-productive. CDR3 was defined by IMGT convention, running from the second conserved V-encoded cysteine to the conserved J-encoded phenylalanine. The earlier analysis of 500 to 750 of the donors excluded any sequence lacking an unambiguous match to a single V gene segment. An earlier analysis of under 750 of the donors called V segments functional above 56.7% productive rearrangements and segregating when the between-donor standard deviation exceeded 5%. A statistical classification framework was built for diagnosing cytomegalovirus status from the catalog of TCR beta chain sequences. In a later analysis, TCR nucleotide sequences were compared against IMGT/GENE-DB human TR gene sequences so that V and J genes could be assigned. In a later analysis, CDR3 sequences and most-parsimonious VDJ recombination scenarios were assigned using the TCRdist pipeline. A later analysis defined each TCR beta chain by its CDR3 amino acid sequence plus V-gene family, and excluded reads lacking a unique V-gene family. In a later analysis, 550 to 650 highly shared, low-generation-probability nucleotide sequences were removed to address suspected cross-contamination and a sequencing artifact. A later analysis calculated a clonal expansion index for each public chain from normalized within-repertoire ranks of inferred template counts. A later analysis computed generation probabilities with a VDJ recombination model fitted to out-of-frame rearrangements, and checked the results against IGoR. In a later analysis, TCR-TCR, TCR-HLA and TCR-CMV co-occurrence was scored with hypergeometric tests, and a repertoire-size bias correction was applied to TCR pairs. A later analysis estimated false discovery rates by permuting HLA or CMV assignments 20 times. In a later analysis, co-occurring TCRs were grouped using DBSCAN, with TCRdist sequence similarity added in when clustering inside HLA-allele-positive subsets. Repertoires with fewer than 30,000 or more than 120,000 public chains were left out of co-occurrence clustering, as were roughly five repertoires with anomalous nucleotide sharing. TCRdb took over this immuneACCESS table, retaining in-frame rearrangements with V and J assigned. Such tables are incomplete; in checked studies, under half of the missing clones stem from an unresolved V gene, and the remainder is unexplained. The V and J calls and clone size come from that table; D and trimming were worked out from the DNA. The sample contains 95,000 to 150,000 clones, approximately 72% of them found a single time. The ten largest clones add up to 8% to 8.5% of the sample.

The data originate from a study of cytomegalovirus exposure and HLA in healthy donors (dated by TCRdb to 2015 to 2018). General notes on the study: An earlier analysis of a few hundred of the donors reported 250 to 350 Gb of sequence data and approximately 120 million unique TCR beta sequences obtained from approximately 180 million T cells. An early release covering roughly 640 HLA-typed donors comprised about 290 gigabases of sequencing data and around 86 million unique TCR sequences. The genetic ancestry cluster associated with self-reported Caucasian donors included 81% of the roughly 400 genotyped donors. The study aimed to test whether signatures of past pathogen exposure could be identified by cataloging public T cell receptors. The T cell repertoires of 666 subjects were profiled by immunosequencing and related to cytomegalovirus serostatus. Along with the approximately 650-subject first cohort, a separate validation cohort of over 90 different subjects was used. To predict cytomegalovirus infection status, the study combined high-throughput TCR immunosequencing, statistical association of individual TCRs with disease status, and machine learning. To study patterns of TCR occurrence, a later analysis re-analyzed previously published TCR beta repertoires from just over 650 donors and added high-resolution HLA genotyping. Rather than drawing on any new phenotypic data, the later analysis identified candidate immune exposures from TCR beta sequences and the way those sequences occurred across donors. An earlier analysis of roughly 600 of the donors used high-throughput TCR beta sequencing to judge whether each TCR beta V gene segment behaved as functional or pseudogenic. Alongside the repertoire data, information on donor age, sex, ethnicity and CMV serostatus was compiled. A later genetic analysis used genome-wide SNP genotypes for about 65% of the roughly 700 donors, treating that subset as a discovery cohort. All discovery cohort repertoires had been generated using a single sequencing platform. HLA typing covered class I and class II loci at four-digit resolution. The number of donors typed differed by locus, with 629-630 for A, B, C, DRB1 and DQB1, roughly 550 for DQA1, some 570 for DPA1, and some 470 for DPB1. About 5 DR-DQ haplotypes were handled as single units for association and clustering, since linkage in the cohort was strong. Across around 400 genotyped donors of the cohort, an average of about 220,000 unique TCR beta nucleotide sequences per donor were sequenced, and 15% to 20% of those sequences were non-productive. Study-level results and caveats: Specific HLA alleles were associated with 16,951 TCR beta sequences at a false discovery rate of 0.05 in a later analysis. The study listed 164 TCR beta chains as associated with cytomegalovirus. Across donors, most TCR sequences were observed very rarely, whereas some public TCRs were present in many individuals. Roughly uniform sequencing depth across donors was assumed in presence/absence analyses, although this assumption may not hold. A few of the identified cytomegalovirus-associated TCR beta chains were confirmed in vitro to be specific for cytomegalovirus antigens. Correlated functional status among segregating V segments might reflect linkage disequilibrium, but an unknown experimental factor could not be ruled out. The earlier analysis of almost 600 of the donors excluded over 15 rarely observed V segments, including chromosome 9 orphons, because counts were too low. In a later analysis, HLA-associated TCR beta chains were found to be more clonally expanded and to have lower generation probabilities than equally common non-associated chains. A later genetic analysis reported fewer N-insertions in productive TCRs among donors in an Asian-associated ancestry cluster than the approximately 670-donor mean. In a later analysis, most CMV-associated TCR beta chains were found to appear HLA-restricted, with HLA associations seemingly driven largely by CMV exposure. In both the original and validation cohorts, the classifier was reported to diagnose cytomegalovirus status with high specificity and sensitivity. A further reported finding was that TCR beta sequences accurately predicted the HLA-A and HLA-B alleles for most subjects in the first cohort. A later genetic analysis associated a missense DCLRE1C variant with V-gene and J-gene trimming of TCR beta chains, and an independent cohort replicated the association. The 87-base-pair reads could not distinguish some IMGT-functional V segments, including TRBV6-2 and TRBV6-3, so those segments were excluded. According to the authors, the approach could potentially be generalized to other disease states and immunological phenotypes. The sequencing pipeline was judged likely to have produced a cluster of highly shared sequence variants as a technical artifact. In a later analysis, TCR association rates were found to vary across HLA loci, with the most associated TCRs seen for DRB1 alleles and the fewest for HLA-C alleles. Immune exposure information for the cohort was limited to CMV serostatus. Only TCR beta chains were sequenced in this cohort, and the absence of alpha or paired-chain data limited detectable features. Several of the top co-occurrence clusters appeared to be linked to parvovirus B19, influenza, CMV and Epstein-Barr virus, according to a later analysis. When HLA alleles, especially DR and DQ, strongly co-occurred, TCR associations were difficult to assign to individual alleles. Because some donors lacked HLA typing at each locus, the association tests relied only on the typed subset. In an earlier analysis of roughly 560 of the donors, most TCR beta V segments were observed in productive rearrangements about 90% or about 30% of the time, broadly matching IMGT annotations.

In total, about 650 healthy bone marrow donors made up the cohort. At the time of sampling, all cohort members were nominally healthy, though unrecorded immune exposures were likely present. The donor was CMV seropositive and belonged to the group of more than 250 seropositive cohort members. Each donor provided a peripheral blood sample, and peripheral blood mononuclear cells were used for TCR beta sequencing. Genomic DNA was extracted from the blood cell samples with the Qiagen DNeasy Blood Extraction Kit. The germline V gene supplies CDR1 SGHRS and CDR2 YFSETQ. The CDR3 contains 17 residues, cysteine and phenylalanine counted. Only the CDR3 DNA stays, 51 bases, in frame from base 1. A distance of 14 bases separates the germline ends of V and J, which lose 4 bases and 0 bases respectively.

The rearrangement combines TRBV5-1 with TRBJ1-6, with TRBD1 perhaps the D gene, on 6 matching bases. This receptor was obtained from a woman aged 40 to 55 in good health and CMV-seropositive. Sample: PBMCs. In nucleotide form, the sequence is TGCGCCAGCAGCGTGGGGACATCTCGCTCCTATAATTCACCCCTCCACTTT. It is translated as CASSVGTSRSYNSPLHF.